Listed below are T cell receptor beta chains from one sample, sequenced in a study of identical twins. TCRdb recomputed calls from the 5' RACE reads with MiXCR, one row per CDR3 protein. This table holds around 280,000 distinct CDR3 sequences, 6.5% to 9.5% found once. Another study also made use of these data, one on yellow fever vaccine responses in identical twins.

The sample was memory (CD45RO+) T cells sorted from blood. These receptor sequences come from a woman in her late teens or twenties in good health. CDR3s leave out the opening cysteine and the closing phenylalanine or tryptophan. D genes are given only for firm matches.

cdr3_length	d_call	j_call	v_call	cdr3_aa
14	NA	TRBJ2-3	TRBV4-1	ASSYTGTPSTDTQY
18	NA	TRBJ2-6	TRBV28	ASSGNGGRGLATGANVLT
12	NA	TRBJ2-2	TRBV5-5	ASSHDTLSGELF
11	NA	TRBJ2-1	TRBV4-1	ASSQGGTWEQF
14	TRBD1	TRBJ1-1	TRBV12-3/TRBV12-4	ASSFGQGGMNTEAF
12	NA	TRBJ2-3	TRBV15	ATSVGQGRDTQY
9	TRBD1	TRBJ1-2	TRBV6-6	ATRGQLGYT
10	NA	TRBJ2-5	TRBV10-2	ASSGSRGTQY
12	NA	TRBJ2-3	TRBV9	ASSVGQFTDTQY
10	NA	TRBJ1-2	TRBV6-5	ATSTVGWGYT
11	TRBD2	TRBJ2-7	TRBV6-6	ASKGLATYEQY
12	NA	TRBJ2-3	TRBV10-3	AISETTYGDTQY
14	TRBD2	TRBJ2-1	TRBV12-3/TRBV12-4	ASMGGRLVALDEQF
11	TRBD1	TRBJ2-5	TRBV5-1	ASSLTGSQTQY
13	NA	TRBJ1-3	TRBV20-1	SASIPLLSGNTIY
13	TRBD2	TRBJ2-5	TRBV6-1	ASRSTSGGGETQY
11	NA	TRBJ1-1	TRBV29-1	SVVGAGGTEAF
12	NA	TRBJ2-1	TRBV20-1	SARSVNQDNEQF
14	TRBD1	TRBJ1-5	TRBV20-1	SARAQGALGNQPQH
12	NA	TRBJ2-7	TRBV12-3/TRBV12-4	ASSPQLGGREQY
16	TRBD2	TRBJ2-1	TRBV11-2	ASSLEWATRGGYNEQF
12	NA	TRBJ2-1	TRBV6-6	ASSSWQGEREQF
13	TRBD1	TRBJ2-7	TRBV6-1	ASSVDRTGGYEQY
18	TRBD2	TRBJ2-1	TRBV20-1	SARAPGLAGGPGRYNEQF
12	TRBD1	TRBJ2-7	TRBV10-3	AISEPGQGYEQY
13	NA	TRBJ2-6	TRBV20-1	STNRGVTGANVLT
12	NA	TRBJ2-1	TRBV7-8	ASSPMGGHNEQF
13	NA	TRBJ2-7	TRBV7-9	ASSLEPKGSYEQY
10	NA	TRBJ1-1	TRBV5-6	ASSRQTTEAF
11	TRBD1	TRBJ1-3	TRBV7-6	ASSPDRGNTIY
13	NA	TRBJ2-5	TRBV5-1	ASSPRSGPQETQY
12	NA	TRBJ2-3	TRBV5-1	ASRRTSPPYTQY
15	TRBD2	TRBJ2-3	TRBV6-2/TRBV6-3	ASSYPYSGRAEDTQY
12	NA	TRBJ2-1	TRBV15	ATSGRGPYNEQF
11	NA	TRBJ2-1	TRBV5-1	ASSSGSYNEQF
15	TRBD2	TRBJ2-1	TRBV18	ASSPQGTSGSYNEQF
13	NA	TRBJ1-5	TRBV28	ASSLPWGAGQPQH
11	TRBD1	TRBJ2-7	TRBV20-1	SAIDRGGGEQY
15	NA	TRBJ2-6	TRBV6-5	ASSYSGPGAGANVLT
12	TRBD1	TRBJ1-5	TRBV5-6	ASSSGQGDQPQH
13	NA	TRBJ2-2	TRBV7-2	ASSLGPLAPGELF
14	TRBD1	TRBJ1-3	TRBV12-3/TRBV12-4	ASRDRVPSSGNTIY
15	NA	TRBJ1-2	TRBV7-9	ASSFDDFGGANYGYT
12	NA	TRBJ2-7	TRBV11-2	ASSLEAGNTVQY
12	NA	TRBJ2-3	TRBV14	ASSQVNVPGTQY